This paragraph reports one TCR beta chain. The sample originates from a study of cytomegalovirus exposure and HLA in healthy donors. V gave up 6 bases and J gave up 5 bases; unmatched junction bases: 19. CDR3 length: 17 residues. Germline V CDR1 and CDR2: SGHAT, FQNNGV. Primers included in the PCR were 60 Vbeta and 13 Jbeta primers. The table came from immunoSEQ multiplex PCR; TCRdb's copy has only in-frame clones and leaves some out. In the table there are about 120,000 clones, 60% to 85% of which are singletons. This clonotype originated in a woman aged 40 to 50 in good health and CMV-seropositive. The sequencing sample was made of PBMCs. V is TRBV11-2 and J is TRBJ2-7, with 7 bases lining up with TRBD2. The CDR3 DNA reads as TGTGCCAGCAGGCTTAGATCAGGAGGGGCGGGAGCGGACGAGCAGTACTTC. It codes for CASRLRSGGAGADEQYF.